This T cell receptor (beta chain) was identified in a study of TIL therapy for anti-PD-1-resistant metastatic lung cancer. This sample's time point: pre-treatment sample, taken before nivolumab and TIL therapy. This was the immunoSEQ v3 assay. TCRdb's table, derived via immunoSEQ multiplex PCR, lists solely in-frame clones and lacks some. Here the sample spans under 55,000 clones, 79% being singletons. This receptor was identified in a woman between 30 and 85 years old with non-small cell lung cancer. The sample was blood, taken at baseline.

CDR3 sequence (DNA): TGCGCCAGCAGCCCCGAAATCACCGGGACAGGGTGGAAAACAGATACGCAGTATTTT. This encodes CASSPEITGTGWKTDTQYF. The chain joins TRBV4-3 to TRBJ2-3, with 9 nucleotides matching TRBD1. The CDR3 runs to 19 residues. Germline loops: CDR1 LGHNA, CDR2 YSLEER. Losses at the gene ends were 4 bases for V and 3 bases for J; bases not matched to a gene: 17.